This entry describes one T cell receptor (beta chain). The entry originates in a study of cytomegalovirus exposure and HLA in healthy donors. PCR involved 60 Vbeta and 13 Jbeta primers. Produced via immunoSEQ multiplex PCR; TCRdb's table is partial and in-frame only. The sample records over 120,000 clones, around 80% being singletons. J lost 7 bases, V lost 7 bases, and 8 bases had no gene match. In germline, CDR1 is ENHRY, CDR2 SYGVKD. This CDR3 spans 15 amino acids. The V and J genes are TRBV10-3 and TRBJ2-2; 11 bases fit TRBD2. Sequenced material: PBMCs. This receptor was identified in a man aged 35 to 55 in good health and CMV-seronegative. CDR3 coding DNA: TGTGCCATCAATAGCGGGGGGGCCTCGATCGGGGAGCTGTTTTTT. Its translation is CAINSGGASIGELFF.